This T cell receptor (beta chain) was identified during a study of Ad26.COV2.S vaccination and SARS-CoV-2 variants. Study-wide results and limits: Recipients of vaccine and of placebo showed similar breadth of their non-spike TCR repertoires.

The CDR3 length is 14 residues. Germline values: CDR1 SGHAT, CDR2 FQNNGV. The ends were cut back, 6 bases at V and 4 bases at J, with 15 bases in the middle. The data were produced by immunoSEQ multiplex PCR, yet TCRdb's version contains in-frame clones alone and is incomplete. The sample contains 300,000 to 400,000 clones, about 88% of which appear only once. Documented treatment: around 19 received Ad26.COV2.S at low or high dose, single or two shots; roughly five received placebo; per-sample allocation not given. Each sample was drawn 63 days after the first injection (of vaccine or placebo). A remark on this clone: Its antigen is as yet unknown.

This sequence originates from a person aged 18-60 years who received the Ad26.COV2.S COVID-19 vaccine or a placebo. The sample in question was peripheral blood, obtained in a trial of Ad26.COV2.S vaccine versus placebo. The chain couples TRBV11-2 to TRBJ1-1, with D maybe TRBD1 (6 bases). This chain's CDR3 is CASRGGGRSTEAFF. As DNA, the CDR3 is TGTGCCAGCAGAGGCGGGGGGCGGTCCACTGAAGCTTTCTTT.